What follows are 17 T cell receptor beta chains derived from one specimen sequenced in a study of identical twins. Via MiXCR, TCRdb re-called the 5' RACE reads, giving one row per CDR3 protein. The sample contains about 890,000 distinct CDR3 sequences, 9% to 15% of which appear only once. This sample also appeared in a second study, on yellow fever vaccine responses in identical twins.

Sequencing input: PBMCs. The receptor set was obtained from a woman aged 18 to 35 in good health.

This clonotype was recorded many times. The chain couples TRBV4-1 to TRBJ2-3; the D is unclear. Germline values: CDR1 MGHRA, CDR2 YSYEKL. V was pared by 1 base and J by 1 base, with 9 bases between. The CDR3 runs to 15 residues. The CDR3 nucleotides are TGCGCCAGCAGCCAAGGGCCAGCAGGCACAGATACGCAGTATTTT. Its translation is CASSQGPAGTDTQYF.

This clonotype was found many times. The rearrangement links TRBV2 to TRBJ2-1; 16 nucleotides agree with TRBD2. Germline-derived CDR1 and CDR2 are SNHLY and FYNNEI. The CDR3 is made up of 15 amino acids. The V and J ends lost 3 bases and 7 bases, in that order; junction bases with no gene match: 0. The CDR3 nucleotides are TGTGCCAGCAGTGAGGGACTAGCGGGGGGGAATGAGCAGTTCTTC. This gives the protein CASSEGLAGGNEQFF. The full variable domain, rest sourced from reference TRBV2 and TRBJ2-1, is EPEVTQTPSHQVTQMGQEVILRCVPISNHLYFYWYRQILGQKVEFLVSFYNNEISEKSEIFDDQFSVERPDGSNFTLKIRSTKLEDSAMYFCASSEGLAGGNEQFFGPGTRLTVL.

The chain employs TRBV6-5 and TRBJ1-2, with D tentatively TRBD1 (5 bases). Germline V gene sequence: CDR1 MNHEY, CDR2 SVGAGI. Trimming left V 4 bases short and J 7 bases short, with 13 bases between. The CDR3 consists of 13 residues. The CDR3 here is CASSSPQGGGYTF. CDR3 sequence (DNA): TGTGCCAGCAGTTCCCCCCAGGGCGGTGGCTACACCTTC.

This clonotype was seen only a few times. CDR3 bases: TGTGCCACCGGATCAGTTCCCGATACGCAGTATTTT. Translated: CATGSVPDTQYF. The J gene is TRBJ2-3, the V gene TRBV24-1; D is ambiguous. V dropped 9 bases and J dropped 6 bases, with 12 bases sitting between them. This CDR3 is 12 amino acids long. Looked up from germline, CDR1 is KGHDR and CDR2 is SFDVKD.

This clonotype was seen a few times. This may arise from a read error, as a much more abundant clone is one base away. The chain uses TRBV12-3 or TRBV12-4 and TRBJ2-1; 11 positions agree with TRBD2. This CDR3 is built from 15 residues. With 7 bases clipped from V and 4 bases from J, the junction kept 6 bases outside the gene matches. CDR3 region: CASNSGTSGYNEQFF. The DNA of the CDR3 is TGTGCCAGCAATTCCGGGACTAGCGGTTACAATGAGCAGTTCTTC.

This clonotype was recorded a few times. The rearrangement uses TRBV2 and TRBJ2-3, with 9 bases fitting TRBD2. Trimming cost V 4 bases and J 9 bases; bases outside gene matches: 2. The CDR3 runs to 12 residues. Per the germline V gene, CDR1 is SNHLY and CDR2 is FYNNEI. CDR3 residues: CASSVAGDTQYF. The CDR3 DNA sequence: TGTGCCAGCAGTGTAGCGGGGGACACGCAGTATTTT.

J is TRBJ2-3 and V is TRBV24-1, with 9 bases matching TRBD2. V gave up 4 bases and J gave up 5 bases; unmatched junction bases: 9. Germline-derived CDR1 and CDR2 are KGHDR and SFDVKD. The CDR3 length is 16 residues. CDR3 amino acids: CATSDGGGAMEDTQYF. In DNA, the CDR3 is TGTGCCACCAGTGACGGCGGGGGGGCTATGGAAGATACGCAGTATTTT.

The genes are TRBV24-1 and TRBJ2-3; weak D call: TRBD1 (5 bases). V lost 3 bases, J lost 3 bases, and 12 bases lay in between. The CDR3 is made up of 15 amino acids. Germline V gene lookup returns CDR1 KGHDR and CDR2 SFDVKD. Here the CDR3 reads CATSDPRQPTDTQYF. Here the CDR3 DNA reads TGTGCCACCAGTGATCCGAGACAGCCGACAGATACGCAGTATTTT.

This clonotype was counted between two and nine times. The CDR3 here is CASSLYTGTGVEELFF. The CDR3 nucleotides are TGCGCCAGCAGCTTATATACCGGGACAGGGGTGGAGGAGCTGTTTTTT. The chain is built from TRBV5-1 and TRBJ2-2, with 10 bases identical to TRBD1. This CDR3 is 16 amino acids long. Germline V gene sequence: CDR1 SGHRS, CDR2 YFSETQ. The V gene end was trimmed by 2 bases and the J gene end by 10 bases; junction bases not matched to a gene: 11.

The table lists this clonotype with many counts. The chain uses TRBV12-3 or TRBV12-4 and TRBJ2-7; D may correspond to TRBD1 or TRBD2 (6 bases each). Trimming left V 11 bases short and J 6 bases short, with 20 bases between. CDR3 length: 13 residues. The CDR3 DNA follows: TGTGCCTCCCGCCACAGGGAGGATCGCGAGCAGTACTTC. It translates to CASRHREDREQYF.

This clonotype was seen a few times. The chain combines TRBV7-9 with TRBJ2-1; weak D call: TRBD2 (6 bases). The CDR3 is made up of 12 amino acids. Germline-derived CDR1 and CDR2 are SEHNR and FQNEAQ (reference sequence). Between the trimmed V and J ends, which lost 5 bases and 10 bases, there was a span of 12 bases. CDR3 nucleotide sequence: TGTGCCAGCAGCCCCCGGACTACCGAGCAGTTCTTC. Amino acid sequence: CASSPRTTEQFF. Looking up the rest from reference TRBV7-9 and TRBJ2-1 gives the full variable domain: DTGVSQNPRHKITKRGQNVTFRCDPISEHNRLYWYRQTLGQGPEFLTYFQNEAQLEKSRLLSDRFSAERPKGSFSTLEIQRTEQGDSAMYLCASSPRTTEQFFGPGTRLTVL.

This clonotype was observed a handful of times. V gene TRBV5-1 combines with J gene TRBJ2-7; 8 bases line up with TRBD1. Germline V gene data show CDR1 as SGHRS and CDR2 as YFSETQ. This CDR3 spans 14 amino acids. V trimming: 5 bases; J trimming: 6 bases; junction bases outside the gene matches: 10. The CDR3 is CASRPGQVSLEQYF. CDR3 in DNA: TGCGCCAGCAGGCCGGGACAGGTCTCTCTCGAGCAGTACTTC.

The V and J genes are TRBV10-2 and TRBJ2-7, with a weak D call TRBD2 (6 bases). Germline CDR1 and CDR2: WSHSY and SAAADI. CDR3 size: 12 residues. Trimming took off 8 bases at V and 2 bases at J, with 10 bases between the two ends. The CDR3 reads CASRDSTYEQYF. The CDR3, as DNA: TGCGCCAGCCGGGACTCCACCTACGAGCAGTACTTC.

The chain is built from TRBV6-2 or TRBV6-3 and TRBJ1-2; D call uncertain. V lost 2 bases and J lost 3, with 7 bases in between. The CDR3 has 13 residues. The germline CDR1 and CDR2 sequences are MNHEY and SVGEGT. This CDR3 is CASSYGGYYGYTF. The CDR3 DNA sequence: TGTGCCAGCAGTTACGGCGGATACTATGGCTACACCTTC.

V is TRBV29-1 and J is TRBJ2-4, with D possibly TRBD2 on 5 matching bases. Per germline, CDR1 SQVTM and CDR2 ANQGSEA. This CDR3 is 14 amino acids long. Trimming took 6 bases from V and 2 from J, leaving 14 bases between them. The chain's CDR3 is CSVVAGSSKNIQYF. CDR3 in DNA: TGCAGCGTGGTCGCGGGTTCATCCAAAAACATTCAGTACTTC. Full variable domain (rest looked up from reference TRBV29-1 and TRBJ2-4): SAVISQKPSRDICQRGTSLTIQCQVDSQVTMMFWYRQQPGQSLTLIATANQGSEATYESGFVIDKFPISRPNLTFSTLTVSNMSPEDSSIYLCSVVAGSSKNIQYFGAGTRLSVL.

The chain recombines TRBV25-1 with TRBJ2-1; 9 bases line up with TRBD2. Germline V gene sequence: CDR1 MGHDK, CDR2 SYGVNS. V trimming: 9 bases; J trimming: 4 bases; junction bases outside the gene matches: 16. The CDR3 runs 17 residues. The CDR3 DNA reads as TGTGCCAGTGGCGTGGGGGGGACAGCGGGAGGATACAATGAGCAGTTCTTC. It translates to CASGVGGTAGGYNEQFF.

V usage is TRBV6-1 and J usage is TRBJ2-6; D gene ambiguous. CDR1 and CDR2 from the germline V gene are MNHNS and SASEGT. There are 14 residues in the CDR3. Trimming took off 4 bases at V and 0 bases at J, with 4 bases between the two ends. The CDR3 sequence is CASSAYSGANVLTF. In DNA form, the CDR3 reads TGTGCCAGCAGTGCCTACTCTGGGGCCAACGTCCTGACTTTC.